This entry concerns a single T cell receptor beta chain. The germline gives CDR1 LNHDA, CDR2 SQIVND (reference sequence). The V end lost 3 bases, the J end lost 0 bases, and 9 bases lay between the germline ends. This CDR3 contains 15 residues. The sample comes from a study of blood T cell repertoires in COVID-19. On the study more broadly: Collection of acute and convalescent COVID-19 samples took place in the United States, Italy and Spain.

The authors' processing: Amplification of reference gene primers was used by the study to estimate nucleated cell counts. Some clones are missing from TCRdb's copy, which holds only in-frame ones; the method was immunoSEQ multiplex PCR. V and J calls and clone size are copied from that table; D and trimming were computed from the DNA. The profile shows about 210,000 clones, roughly 89% of them singletons. The sequencing input was peripheral blood. This TCR derives from a man aged 55 to 70 who had recovered from COVID-19. The gene calls are TRBV19 and TRBJ1-5; D might be TRBD1 (5 bases). The CDR3 protein is CASSMRRVSNQPQHF. The CDR3 DNA follows: TGTGCCAGTAGTATGCGCAGGGTTAGCAATCAGCCCCAGCATTTT.